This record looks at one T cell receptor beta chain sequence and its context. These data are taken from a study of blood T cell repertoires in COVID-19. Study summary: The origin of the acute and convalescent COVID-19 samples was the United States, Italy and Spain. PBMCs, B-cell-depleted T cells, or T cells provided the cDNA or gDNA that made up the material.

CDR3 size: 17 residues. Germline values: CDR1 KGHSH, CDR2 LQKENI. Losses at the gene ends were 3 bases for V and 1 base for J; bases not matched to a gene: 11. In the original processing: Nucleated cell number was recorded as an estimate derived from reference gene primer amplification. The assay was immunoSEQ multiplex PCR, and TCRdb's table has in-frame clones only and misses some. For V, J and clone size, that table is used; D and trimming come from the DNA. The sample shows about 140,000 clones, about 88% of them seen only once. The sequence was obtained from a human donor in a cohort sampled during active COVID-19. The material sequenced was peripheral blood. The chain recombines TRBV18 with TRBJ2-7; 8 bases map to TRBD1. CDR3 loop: CASSPNPLGQGSYEQYF. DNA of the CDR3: TGTGCCAGCTCACCTAACCCCCTCGGACAGGGATCCTACGAGCAGTACTTC.